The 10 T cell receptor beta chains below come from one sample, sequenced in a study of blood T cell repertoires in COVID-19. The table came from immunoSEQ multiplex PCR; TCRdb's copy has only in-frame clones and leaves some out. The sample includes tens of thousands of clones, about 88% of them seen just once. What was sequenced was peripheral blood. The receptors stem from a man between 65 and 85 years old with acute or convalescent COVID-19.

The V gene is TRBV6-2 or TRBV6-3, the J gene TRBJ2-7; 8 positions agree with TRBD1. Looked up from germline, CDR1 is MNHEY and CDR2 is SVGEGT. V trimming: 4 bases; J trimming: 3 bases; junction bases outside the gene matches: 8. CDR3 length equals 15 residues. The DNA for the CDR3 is TGTGCCAGCAGTTTACGGGGGACAGGAAACTACGAGCAGTACTTC. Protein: CASSLRGTGNYEQYF.

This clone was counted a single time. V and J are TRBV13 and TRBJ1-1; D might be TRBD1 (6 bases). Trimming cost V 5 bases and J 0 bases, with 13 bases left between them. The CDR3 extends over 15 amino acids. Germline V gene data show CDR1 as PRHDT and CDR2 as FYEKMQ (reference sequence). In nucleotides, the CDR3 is TGTGCCAGCAGCCCGGGGGGGCCTCTGAACACTGAAGCTTTCTTT. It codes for CASSPGGPLNTEAFF.

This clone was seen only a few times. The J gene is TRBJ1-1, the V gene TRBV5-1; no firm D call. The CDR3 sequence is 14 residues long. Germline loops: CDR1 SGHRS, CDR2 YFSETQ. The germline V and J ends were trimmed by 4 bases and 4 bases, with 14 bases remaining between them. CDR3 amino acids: CASSQGALGTEAFF. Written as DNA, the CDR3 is TGCGCCAGCAGCCAAGGAGCGCTGGGCACTGAAGCTTTCTTT.

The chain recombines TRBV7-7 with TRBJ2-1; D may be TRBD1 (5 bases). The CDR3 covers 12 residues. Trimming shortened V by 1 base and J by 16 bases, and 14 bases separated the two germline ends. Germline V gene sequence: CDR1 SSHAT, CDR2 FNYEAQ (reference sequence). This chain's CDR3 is CASSLENPQEFF. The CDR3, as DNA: TGTGCCAGCAGCTTAGAGAACCCACAGGAATTCTTC. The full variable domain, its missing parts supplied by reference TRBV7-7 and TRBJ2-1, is GAGVSQSPRYKVTKRGQDVTLRCDPISSHATLYWYQQALGQGPEFLTYFNYEAQPDKSGLPSDRFSAERPEGSISTLTIQRTEQRDSAMYRCASSLENPQEFFGPGTRLTVL.

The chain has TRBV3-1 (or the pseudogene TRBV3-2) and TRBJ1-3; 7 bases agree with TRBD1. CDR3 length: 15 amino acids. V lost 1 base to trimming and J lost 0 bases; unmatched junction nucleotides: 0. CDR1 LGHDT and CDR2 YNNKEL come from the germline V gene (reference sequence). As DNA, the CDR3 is TGTGCCAGCAGCCAAGCAGGGGGCTCTGGAAACACCATATATTTT. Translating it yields CASSQAGGSGNTIYF.

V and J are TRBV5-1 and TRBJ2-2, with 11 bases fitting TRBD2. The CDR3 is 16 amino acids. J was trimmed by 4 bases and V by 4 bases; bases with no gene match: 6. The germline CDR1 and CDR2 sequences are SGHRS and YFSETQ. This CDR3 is CASSRTLAGGTGELFF. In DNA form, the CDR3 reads TGCGCCAGCAGCCGGACCCTAGCGGGGGGCACCGGGGAGCTGTTTTTT.

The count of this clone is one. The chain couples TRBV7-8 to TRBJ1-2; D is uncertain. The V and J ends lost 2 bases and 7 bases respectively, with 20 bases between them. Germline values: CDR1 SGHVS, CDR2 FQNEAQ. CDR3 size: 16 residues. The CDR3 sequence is CASSLFMGADRAGYTF. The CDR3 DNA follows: TGTGCCAGCAGCTTATTTATGGGAGCCGATAGGGCTGGCTACACCTTC. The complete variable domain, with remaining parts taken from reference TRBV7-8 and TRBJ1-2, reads GAGVSQSPRYKVAKRGQDVALRCDPISGHVSLFWYQQALGQGPEFLTYFQNEAQLDKSGLPSDRFFAERPEGSVSTLKIQRTQQEDSAVYLCASSLFMGADRAGYTFGSGTRLTVV.

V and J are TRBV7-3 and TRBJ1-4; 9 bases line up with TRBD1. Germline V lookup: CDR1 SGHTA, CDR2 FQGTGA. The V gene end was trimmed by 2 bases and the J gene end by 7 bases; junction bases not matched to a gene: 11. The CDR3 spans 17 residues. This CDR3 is CASSLRDRETAGEKLFF. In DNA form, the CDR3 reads TGTGCCAGCAGCTTACGGGACAGGGAGACGGCTGGTGAAAAACTGTTTTTT.

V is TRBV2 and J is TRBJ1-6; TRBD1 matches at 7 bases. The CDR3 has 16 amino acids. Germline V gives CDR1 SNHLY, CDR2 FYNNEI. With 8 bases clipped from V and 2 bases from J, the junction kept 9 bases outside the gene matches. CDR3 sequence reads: CASGVLQGTYNSPLHF. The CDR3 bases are TGTGCCAGCGGTGTATTACAGGGGACCTATAATTCACCCCTCCACTTT.

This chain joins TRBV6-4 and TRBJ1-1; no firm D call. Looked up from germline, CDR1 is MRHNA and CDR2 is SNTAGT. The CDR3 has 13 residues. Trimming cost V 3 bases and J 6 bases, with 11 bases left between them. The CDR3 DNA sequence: TGTGCCAGCAGTGAATATCCCCAGGCTGAAGCTTTCTTT. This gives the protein CASSEYPQAEAFF.